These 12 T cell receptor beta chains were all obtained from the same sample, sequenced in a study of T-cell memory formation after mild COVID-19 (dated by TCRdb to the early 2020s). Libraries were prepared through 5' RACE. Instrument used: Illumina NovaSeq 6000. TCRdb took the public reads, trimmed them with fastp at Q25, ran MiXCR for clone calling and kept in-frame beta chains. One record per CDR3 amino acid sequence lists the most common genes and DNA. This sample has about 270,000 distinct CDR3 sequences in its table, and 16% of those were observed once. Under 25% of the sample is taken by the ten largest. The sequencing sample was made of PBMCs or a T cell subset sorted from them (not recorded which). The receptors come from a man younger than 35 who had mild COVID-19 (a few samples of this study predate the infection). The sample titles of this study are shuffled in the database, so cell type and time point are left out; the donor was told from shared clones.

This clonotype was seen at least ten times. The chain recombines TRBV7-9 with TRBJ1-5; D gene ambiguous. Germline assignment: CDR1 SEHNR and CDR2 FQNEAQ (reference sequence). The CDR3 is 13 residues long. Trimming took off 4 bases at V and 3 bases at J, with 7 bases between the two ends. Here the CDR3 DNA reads TGTGCCAGCAGCTGGGATTTCAATCAGCCCCAGCATTTT. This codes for CASSWDFNQPQHF. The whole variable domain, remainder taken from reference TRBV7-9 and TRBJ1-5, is DTGVSQNPRHKITKRGQNVTFRCDPISEHNRLYWYRQTLGQGPEFLTYFQNEAQLEKSRLLSDRFSAERPKGSFSTLEIQRTEQGDSAMYLCASSWDFNQPQHFGDGTRLSIL.

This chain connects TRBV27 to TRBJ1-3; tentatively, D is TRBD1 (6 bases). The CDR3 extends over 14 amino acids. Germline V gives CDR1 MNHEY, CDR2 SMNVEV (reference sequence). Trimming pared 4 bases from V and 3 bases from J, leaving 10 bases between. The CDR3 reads CASSSTGRGNTIYF. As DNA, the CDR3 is TGTGCCAGCAGTTCTACAGGGCGTGGAAACACCATATATTTT.

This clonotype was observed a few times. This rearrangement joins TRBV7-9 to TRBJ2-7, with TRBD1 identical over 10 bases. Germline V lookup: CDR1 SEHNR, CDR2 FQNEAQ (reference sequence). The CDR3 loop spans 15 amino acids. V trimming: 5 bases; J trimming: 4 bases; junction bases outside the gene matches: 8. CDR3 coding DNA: TGTGCCAGCAGCCCTCCGAGGACAGGGGGGTACGAGCAGTACGTC. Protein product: CASSPPRTGGYEQYV.

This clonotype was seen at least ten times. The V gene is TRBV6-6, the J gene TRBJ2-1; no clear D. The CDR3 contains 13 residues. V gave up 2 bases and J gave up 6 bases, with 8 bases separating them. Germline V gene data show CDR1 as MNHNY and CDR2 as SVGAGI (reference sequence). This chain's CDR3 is CASSYVSSNEQFF. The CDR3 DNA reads TGTGCCAGCAGTTACGTCTCTAGCAATGAGCAGTTCTTC.

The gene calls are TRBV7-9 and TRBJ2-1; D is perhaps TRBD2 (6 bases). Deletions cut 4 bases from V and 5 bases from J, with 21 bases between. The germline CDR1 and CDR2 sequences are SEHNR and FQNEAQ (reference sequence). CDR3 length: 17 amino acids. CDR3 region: CASSSVRSGLSNNEQFF. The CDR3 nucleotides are TGTGCCAGCAGCTCCGTTCGTTCGGGACTGAGCAACAATGAGCAGTTCTTC.

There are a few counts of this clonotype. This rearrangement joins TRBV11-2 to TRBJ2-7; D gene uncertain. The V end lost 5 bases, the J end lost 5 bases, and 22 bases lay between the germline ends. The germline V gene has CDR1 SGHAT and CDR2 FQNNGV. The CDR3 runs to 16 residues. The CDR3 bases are TGTGCCAGCAGCCCAAGCCCCGGCGGACGCCTGGACGAGCAGTACTTC. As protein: CASSPSPGGRLDEQYF.

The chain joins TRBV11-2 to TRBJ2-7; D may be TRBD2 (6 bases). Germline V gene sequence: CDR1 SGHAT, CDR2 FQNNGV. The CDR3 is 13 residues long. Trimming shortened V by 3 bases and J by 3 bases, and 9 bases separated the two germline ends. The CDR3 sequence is CASSFGLNYEQYF. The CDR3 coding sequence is TGTGCCAGCAGCTTCGGACTAAACTACGAGCAGTACTTC.

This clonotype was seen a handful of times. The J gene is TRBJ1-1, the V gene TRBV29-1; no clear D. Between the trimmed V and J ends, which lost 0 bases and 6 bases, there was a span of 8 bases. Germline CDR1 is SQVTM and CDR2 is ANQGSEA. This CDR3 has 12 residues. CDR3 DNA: TGCAGCGTTGAAGATCTCCAGCCTGAAGCTTTCTTT. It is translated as CSVEDLQPEAFF.

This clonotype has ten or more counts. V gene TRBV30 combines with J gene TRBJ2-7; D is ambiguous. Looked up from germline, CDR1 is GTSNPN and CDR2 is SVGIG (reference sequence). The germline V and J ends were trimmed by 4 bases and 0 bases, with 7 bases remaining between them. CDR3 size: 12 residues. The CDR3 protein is CAWKASSYEQYF. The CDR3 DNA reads TGTGCCTGGAAAGCCAGCTCCTACGAGCAGTACTTC.

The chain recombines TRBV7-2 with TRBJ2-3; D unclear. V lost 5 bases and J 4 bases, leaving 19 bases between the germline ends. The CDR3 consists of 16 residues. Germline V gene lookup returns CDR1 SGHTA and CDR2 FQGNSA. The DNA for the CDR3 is TGTGCCAGCAGCCTCGCCGGGCTAGGGATTGCAGATACGCAGTATTTT. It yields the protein CASSLAGLGIADTQYF.

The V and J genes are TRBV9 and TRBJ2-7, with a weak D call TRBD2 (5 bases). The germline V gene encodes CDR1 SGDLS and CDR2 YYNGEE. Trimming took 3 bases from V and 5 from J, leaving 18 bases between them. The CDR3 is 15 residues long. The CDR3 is CASSALSVPGNEQYF. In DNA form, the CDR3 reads TGTGCCAGCAGCGCCTTGTCTGTCCCCGGGAACGAGCAGTACTTC. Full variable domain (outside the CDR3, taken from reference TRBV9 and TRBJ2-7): DSGVTQTPKHLITATGQRVTLRCSPRSGDLSVYWYQQSLDQGLQFLIQYYNGEERAKGNILERFSAQQFPDLHSELNLSSLELGDSALYFCASSALSVPGNEQYFGPGTRLTVT.

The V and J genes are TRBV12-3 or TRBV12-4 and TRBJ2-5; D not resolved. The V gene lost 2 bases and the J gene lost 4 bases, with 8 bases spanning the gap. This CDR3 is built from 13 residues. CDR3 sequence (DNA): TGTGCCAGCAGTTTATCGGGTTTAGAGACCCAGTACTTC. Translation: CASSLSGLETQYF.